This TCR beta chain was documented in a study of blood T cell repertoires in COVID-19. For the study at large: Samples came from the United States, Italy and Spain, spanning acute and convalescent COVID-19. The analysed material was cDNA or gDNA that came from T cells, B-cell-depleted T cells, or PBMCs.

Looked up from germline, CDR1 is MNHNY and CDR2 is SVGAGI (reference sequence). The J segment lost 4 bases and the V segment lost 5 bases, leaving 13 bases of the junction unmatched. There are 17 residues in the CDR3. Original data processing: How many nucleated cells were present was estimated from reference gene primer amplification. Method: immunoSEQ multiplex PCR; TCRdb's copy keeps in-frame clones and lacks some. The DNA gave D and trimming, while V, J and clone size come from that table. The sample contains 230,000 or so clones, around 89% of which appear only once. The study assigned cohorts using participant-reported clinical history.

This clonotype was obtained from a middle-aged woman with acute COVID-19. V is TRBV6-6 and J is TRBJ1-3, with 8 positions matching TRBD1. Sequencing was carried out using PBMCs or T cells enriched from blood (not recorded which). In nucleotides, the CDR3 is TGTGCCAGCAGTCCCCGCAGGGCAGGGGGCAGGGGAAACACCATATATTTT. As protein: CASSPRRAGGRGNTIYF.